Listed here are 28 T cell receptor beta chains from one sample, sequenced in a study of control samples from healthy donors and cancer patients. Libraries were prepared by immunoSEQ multiplex PCR; TCRdb keeps only in-frame clonotypes and omits some of them. The repertoire holds about 140,000 clones, with approximately 90% as singletons. Material for sequencing was blood. The receptors were gathered from a woman in her thirties in good health.

The gene calls are TRBV13 and TRBJ2-7; 7 bases match TRBD1. The germline V gene has CDR1 PRHDT and CDR2 FYEKMQ (reference sequence). V shed 4 bases and J 0 bases; nucleotides not matched to a gene: 3. The CDR3 has 14 residues. The CDR3 sequence is CASSWTGVSYEQYF. CDR3 bases: TGTGCCAGCAGCTGGACAGGCGTCTCCTACGAGCAGTACTTC. Using reference TRBV13 and TRBJ2-7 for the parts outside the CDR3, the full variable domain is AAGVIQSPRHLIKEKRETATLKCYPIPRHDTVYWYQQGPGQDPQFLISFYEKMQSDKGSIPDRFSAQQFSDYHSELNMSSLELGDSALYFCASSWTGVSYEQYFGPGTRLTVT.

This clone was observed a handful of times. The V call is TRBV7-2, the J call TRBJ2-1; 8 positions agree with TRBD2. This CDR3 has 16 amino acids. J gave up 2 bases and V 7 bases, and 10 bases lay outside the gene matches. Germline CDR1 reads SGHTA; CDR2 reads FQGNSA. This chain's CDR3 is CASTPWSGRAYNEQFF. The DNA for the CDR3 is TGTGCCAGCACCCCTTGGAGCGGGAGAGCCTACAATGAGCAGTTCTTC.

The chain couples TRBV19 to TRBJ1-5, with D possibly TRBD1 on 6 matching bases. Germline V gene data show CDR1 as LNHDA and CDR2 as SQIVND (reference sequence). This CDR3 comprises 13 residues. V was pared by 3 bases and J by 7 bases, with 10 bases between. Here the CDR3 reads CASSMWQGQPQHF. The CDR3 bases are TGTGCCAGTAGTATGTGGCAGGGGCAGCCCCAGCATTTT.

V usage is TRBV15 and J usage is TRBJ2-7; D gene unclear. CDR1 is LNHNV, CDR2 YYDKDF, per germline (reference sequence). CDR3 length: 13 amino acids. The V end was cut by 0 bases, the J end by 3 bases, with 6 bases between. CDR3 amino acids: CATSRDGNYEQYF. CDR3 coding DNA: TGTGCCACCAGCAGAGATGGCAACTACGAGCAGTACTTC.

The J gene is TRBJ1-1, the V gene TRBV5-1; tentative D call: TRBD1 (6 bases). V was clipped by 4 bases and J by 6 bases, with 16 bases between them. Per germline, CDR1 SGHRS and CDR2 YFSETQ. The CDR3 runs to 14 residues. CDR3 amino acids: CASSLQTGGAEAFF. The CDR3, as DNA: TGCGCCAGCAGCCTACAGACCGGGGGCGCTGAAGCTTTCTTT.

With respect to this clone: The identical CDR3 is also encoded by other nucleotide sequences in the sample. The V gene is TRBV18, the J gene TRBJ1-5; D not resolved. In germline, CDR1 is KGHSH, CDR2 LQKENI. Deletions cut 3 bases from V and 3 bases from J, with 3 bases between. CDR3 length: 12 residues. The DNA for the CDR3 is TGTGCCAGCTCACCGACCAATCAGCCCCAGCATTTT. Protein: CASSPTNQPQHF.

This clone came up once. V usage is TRBV3-1 (or the pseudogene TRBV3-2) and J usage is TRBJ1-5; perhaps TRBD1 as D (5 bases). Germline CDR1 LGHDT, CDR2 YNNKEL (reference sequence). Trimming took off 5 bases at V and 5 bases at J, with 10 bases between the two ends. This CDR3 comprises 13 residues. CDR3 loop: CASSRGRDQPQHF. The CDR3 nucleotides are TGTGCCAGCAGCAGGGGTAGAGATCAGCCCCAGCATTTT.

The V and J genes are TRBV27 and TRBJ1-1; tentative D call: TRBD1 (5 bases). This CDR3 is built from 17 residues. CDR1 MNHEY and CDR2 SMNVEV come from the germline V gene (reference sequence). V shed 6 bases and J shed 3 bases, with 23 bases lying between them. The DNA for the CDR3 is TGTGCCAGCAGCCCACGGGCCGGGGCCTGGTGGGACACTGAAGCTTTCTTT. The encoded protein is CASSPRAGAWWDTEAFF.

The CDR3 nucleotides are TGTGCCAGCAGCACCACGAGACAGGGGGTTGACACTGAAGCTTTCTTT. Its protein product is CASSTTRQGVDTEAFF. This chain uses TRBV7-6 with TRBJ1-1; 9 bases match TRBD1. Germline V lookup: CDR1 SGHVS, CDR2 FNYEAQ. The length of the CDR3 is 16 residues. Unmatched junction bases numbered 10, after V lost 5 bases and J lost 3 bases.

This chain links TRBV12-2 with TRBJ2-3; the DNA was not compared with TRBD2, the D call given in the table. TRBV12-2 is labeled a pseudogene. This CDR3 comprises 17 residues. The CDR3 nucleotides are TGTGCAAGTCGCTTTGGCGGGAGTAACAATAGCACAGATACGCAGTATTTT. It specifies CASRFGGSNNSTDTQYF.

The chain combines TRBV7-9 with TRBJ2-3, with D unresolved. CDR1 is SEHNR and CDR2 is FQNEAQ in the germline V gene (reference sequence). The germline V and J ends were trimmed by 5 bases and 0 bases, with 6 bases remaining between them. This CDR3 region has 13 residues. The CDR3 nucleotides read TGTGCCAGCAGCCCGCAAAGCACAGATACGCAGTATTTT. Amino acid sequence: CASSPQSTDTQYF.

This CDR3 reads CASSLEGRMSNQPQHF. The CDR3 DNA is TGTGCCAGCAGCTTGGAGGGGAGGATGAGCAATCAGCCCCAGCATTTT. The V gene is TRBV5-8, the J gene TRBJ1-5, with a tentative D call TRBD1 (5 bases). CDR3 length: 16 amino acids. Trimming took 0 bases from V and 1 from J, leaving 11 bases between them. Per germline, CDR1 SGHTS and CDR2 YDEGEE.

The rearrangement links TRBV7-6 to TRBJ1-5; the D gene is possibly TRBD1 (5 bases). V lost 5 bases, J lost 7 bases, and 15 bases lay in between. The germline V gene encodes CDR1 SGHVS and CDR2 FNYEAQ. The CDR3 runs 14 residues. The CDR3 DNA reads as TGTGCCAGCAGCCCCTTAGGAGCAGGGCAGCCCCAGCATTTT. The encoded protein is CASSPLGAGQPQHF.

The chain's CDR3 is CASRKDRDVGELFF. CDR3 in DNA: TGTGCCAGTAGGAAAGACAGGGACGTCGGGGAGCTGTTTTTT. V and J are TRBV19 and TRBJ2-2; 7 bases map to TRBD1. V trimming: 6 bases; J trimming: 7 bases; junction bases outside the gene matches: 8. The CDR3 sequence is 14 residues long. CDR1 LNHDA and CDR2 SQIVND come from the germline V gene (reference sequence).

Concerning this clone: Other DNA sequences in this specimen translate into the identical CDR3. The chain couples TRBV30 to TRBJ1-1; D remains unclear. The length of the CDR3 is 14 residues. Germline V gene lookup returns CDR1 GTSNPN and CDR2 SVGIG (reference sequence). Trimming took off 5 bases at V and 0 bases at J, with 13 bases between the two ends. The CDR3 DNA reads TGTGCCTGGTCCGCGGGCACCTTGAACACTGAAGCTTTCTTT. This gives the protein CAWSAGTLNTEAFF.

V gene TRBV6-6 combines with J gene TRBJ1-5; 7 nucleotides match TRBD1. This CDR3 comprises 15 residues. The V and J ends lost 5 bases and 0 bases, in that order; junction bases with no gene match: 4. In germline, CDR1 is MNHNY, CDR2 SVGAGI (reference sequence). The CDR3 reads CASSRDSYSNQPQHF. CDR3 DNA: TGTGCCAGCAGTCGGGACAGTTATAGCAATCAGCCCCAGCATTTT.

V gene TRBV7-2 combines with J gene TRBJ2-1, with TRBD2 identical over 15 bases. The CDR3 runs 15 residues. J was trimmed by 10 bases and V by 5 bases; bases with no gene match: 6. The germline V gene encodes CDR1 SGHTA and CDR2 FQGNSA. The CDR3, as DNA: TGTGCCAGCAGCAGGACTAGCGGGGGGGATGGGGAGCAGTTCTTC. Amino acids: CASSRTSGGDGEQFF.

This rearrangement joins TRBV29-1 to TRBJ1-1; 12 bases match TRBD1. The CDR3 has 13 amino acids. CDR1 is SQVTM, CDR2 ANQGSEA, per germline. Trimming removed 7 bases from V and 10 bases from J; junction bases left unmatched: 10. The CDR3 protein is CSGDRGPPHGAFF. The CDR3 nucleotides read TGCAGCGGGGACAGGGGGCCACCCCACGGAGCTTTCTTT.

The chain combines TRBV11-2 with TRBJ2-7; 9 bases map to TRBD2. After removal of 3 bases from V and 5 bases from J, the junction contained 20 bases not matched to a gene. Germline V gives CDR1 SGHAT, CDR2 FQNNGV. This CDR3 contains 19 residues. The CDR3 DNA is TGTGCCAGCAGCTTGCGTCTCGCCGCCGGGGCGGGAGGGCTAAACGAGCAGTACTTC. As protein: CASSLRLAAGAGGLNEQYF.

The chain is built from TRBV29-1 and TRBJ1-5; tentative D call: TRBD1 (5 bases). Germline values: CDR1 SQVTM, CDR2 ANQGSEA. This CDR3 is 13 amino acids long. V was shortened by 4 bases and J by 4 bases, with 11 bases between the two germline ends. The CDR3 nucleotides read TGCAGCGTTGTTCCTGGGACTAATCAGCCCCAGCATTTT. Its protein product is CSVVPGTNQPQHF.

J is TRBJ2-1 and V is TRBV24-1; D perhaps matches TRBD1 (6 bases). CDR3 length equals 15 residues. V lost 3 bases and J lost 4, with 12 bases in between. Germline V gene sequence: CDR1 KGHDR, CDR2 SFDVKD. The CDR3: CATSDADRPYNEQFF. In DNA, the CDR3 is TGTGCCACCAGTGATGCTGACAGGCCTTACAATGAGCAGTTCTTC.

The rearrangement uses TRBV5-1 and TRBJ1-1, with TRBD1 matching 9 bases. The V gene end was trimmed by 6 bases and the J gene end by 1 base; junction bases not matched to a gene: 4. CDR3 length: 14 residues. The V gene's germline CDR1 is SGHRS and CDR2 YFSETQ. Here the CDR3 reads CASTTGGGNTEAFF. The DNA for the CDR3 is TGCGCCAGCACGACAGGGGGTGGGAACACTGAAGCTTTCTTT.

This sequence joins TRBV27 and TRBJ1-1; D call uncertain. The germline V gene has CDR1 MNHEY and CDR2 SMNVEV (reference sequence). V dropped 3 bases and J dropped 0 bases, with 5 bases sitting between them. This CDR3 is 13 amino acids long. The CDR3 spells CASSFMMNTEAFF. The CDR3 bases are TGTGCCAGCAGTTTTATGATGAACACTGAAGCTTTCTTT.

This chain links TRBV5-5 with TRBJ2-1, with D possibly matching TRBD2 (6 bases). The CDR3 runs 14 residues. Deletions cut 0 bases from V and 4 bases from J, with 8 bases between. Germline assignment: CDR1 SGHKS and CDR2 YYEKEE (reference sequence). The DNA of the CDR3 is TGTGCCAGCAGCTTGGGACTAGGATACAATGAGCAGTTCTTC. It encodes CASSLGLGYNEQFF.

V is TRBV6-5 and J is TRBJ1-5, with TRBD1 matching over 7 bases. The V and J ends lost 5 bases and 3 bases, in that order; junction bases with no gene match: 4. Germline V lookup: CDR1 MNHEY, CDR2 SVGAGI. This CDR3 contains 14 residues. Here the CDR3 reads CASSKQGFNQPQHF. The CDR3 DNA reads TGTGCCAGCAGTAAACAGGGGTTCAATCAGCCCCAGCATTTT.

The J gene is TRBJ1-1, the V gene TRBV6-6; 9 bases align to TRBD1. The CDR3 consists of 13 residues. V shed 8 bases and J 5 bases; nucleotides not matched to a gene: 6. Per germline, CDR1 MNHNY and CDR2 SVGAGI (reference sequence). This CDR3 is CASLTGGETEAFF. The CDR3 coding sequence is TGTGCCAGCCTTACAGGGGGCGAGACTGAAGCTTTCTTT.

This rearrangement joins TRBV7-2 to TRBJ2-5, with TRBD2 identical over 12 bases. Trimming took 3 bases from V and 4 from J; bases not matched to a gene: 12. The CDR3 loop spans 18 amino acids. Per the germline V gene, CDR1 is SGHTA and CDR2 is FQGNSA. The CDR3 loop is CASSFGTSGRLGGETQYF. In DNA form, the CDR3 reads TGTGCCAGCAGCTTTGGAACTAGCGGGAGGTTGGGGGGAGAGACCCAGTACTTC.

The chain uses TRBV11-3 and TRBJ2-3; 13 bases agree with TRBD2. From germline, CDR1 is SGHNT and CDR2 YENEEA. The CDR3 loop spans 16 amino acids. After removal of 4 bases from V and 4 bases from J, the junction contained 5 bases not matched to a gene. This CDR3 reads CASSSGLAGVPDTQYF. As DNA, the CDR3 is TGTGCCAGCAGCTCCGGACTAGCGGGAGTTCCAGATACGCAGTATTTT.